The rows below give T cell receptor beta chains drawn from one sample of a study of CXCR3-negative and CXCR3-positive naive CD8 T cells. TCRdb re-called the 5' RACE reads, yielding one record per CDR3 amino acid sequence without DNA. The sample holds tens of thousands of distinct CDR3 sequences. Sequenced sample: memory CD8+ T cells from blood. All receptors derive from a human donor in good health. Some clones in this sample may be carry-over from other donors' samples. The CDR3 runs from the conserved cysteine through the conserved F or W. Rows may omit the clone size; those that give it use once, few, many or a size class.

CDR3: CASRGEAYMNYEQYF
J: TRBJ2-7
V: TRBV5-1
size: NA

CDR3: CASSSLTGLLEQYF
J: TRBJ2-7
V: TRBV7-9
size: NA

CDR3: CSVEDLTGLNTGELFF
J: TRBJ2-2
V: TRBV29-1
size: NA

CDR3: CASKANGRSSYNEQFF
J: TRBJ2-1
V: TRBV21-1
size: NA

CDR3: CASSLQDSSLVGNEQFF
J: TRBJ2-1
V: TRBV6-5
size: NA

CDR3: CASSHPGGRGYGYTF
J: TRBJ1-2
V: TRBV7-9
size: NA

CDR3: CSAKVGQGVGLAGALPQETQYF
J: TRBJ2-5
V: TRBV20-1
size: NA

CDR3: CASSLGARSNTEAFF
J: TRBJ1-1
V: TRBV7-8
size: medium-sized

CDR3: CASSLTGLAGVADTQYF
J: TRBJ2-3
V: TRBV7-3
size: NA

CDR3: CSAISDDYSNQPQHF
J: TRBJ1-5
V: TRBV20-1
size: NA

CDR3: CASSPPGAAYEQYF
J: TRBJ2-7
V: TRBV4-1
size: NA

CDR3: CASSYEGSGEQYF
J: TRBJ2-7
V: TRBV6-5
size: NA

CDR3: CASSYTDRGFYEQYF
J: TRBJ2-7
V: TRBV6-5
size: NA

CDR3: CATSRDWDDTFYGYTF
J: TRBJ1-2
V: TRBV15
size: NA

CDR3: CSALWTSGGAVEQFF
J: TRBJ2-1
V: TRBV29-1
size: NA

CDR3: CASSTVTGGVISYEQYF
J: TRBJ2-7
V: TRBV4-1
size: NA

CDR3: CASSLGAGYEQYF
J: TRBJ2-7
V: TRBV5-6
size: NA

CDR3: CSASSVGTFLSYNEQFF
J: TRBJ2-1
V: TRBV20-1
size: NA

CDR3: CASSYSSATGDTEAFF
J: TRBJ1-1
V: TRBV7-6
size: NA

CDR3: CASSQAGASGNTIYF
J: TRBJ1-3
V: TRBV5-1
size: NA

CDR3: CASSPRPAGTGTYEQYF
J: TRBJ2-7
V: TRBV7-6
size: NA

CDR3: CSVEEGFTDTQYF
J: TRBJ2-3
V: TRBV29-1
size: NA

CDR3: CASRSGTGAYEQYF
J: TRBJ2-7
V: TRBV5-1
size: NA

CDR3: CASSFVSSEEKLFF
J: TRBJ1-4
V: TRBV28
size: NA

CDR3: CASSPRTGKNEQFF
J: TRBJ2-1
V: TRBV11-3
size: NA

CDR3: CASSFPGYYGYTF
J: TRBJ1-2
V: TRBV7-8
size: NA

CDR3: CASSYAGEQYF
J: TRBJ2-7
V: TRBV25-1
size: NA

CDR3: CASRTSGENTGELFF
J: TRBJ2-2
V: TRBV4-2
size: NA

CDR3: CATSPYPQGTDTQYF
J: TRBJ2-3
V: TRBV24-1
size: NA

CDR3: CASSALAGGPDEQFF
J: TRBJ2-1
V: TRBV7-3
size: NA

CDR3: CASRGRGLNGQFF
J: TRBJ2-1
V: TRBV6-2/TRBV6-3
size: NA

CDR3: CASSRDRPYEQYF
J: TRBJ2-7
V: TRBV7-9
size: NA

CDR3: CSVEDGMETQYF
J: TRBJ2-5
V: TRBV29-1
size: NA

CDR3: CASSSYAARDMNTEAFF
J: TRBJ1-1
V: TRBV7-9
size: NA

CDR3: CSARDPLNTDTQYF
J: TRBJ2-3
V: TRBV20-1
size: NA

CDR3: CASSVGAGAKNIQYF
J: TRBJ2-4
V: TRBV9
size: NA

CDR3: CASSLQDTIYNEQFF
J: TRBJ2-1
V: TRBV21-1
size: NA

CDR3: CASTLYNEQFF
J: TRBJ2-1
V: TRBV7-9
size: NA

CDR3: CASSPTFLETQYF
J: TRBJ2-5
V: TRBV27
size: NA

CDR3: CASSPRPGTEQETQYF
J: TRBJ2-5
V: TRBV7-8
size: NA

CDR3: CSATEGDNEKLFF
J: TRBJ1-4
V: TRBV20-1
size: NA

CDR3: CASSQDTDIQYF
J: TRBJ2-4
V: TRBV3-1
size: NA

CDR3: CASSLGQSTADEQFF
J: TRBJ2-1
V: TRBV12-3/TRBV12-4
size: NA

CDR3: CASSPPAGGPHGYTF
J: TRBJ1-2
V: TRBV5-1
size: NA

CDR3: CASSFPDSYEQYF
J: TRBJ2-7
V: TRBV7-9
size: NA

CDR3: CASSLTSGATRTDTQYF
J: TRBJ2-3
V: TRBV7-3
size: NA

CDR3: CSTTGQGGVNTEAFF
J: TRBJ1-1
V: TRBV20-1
size: NA

CDR3: CATSREQGASASGNTIYF
J: TRBJ1-3
V: TRBV15
size: NA

CDR3: CASSLTGTPVFEQFF
J: TRBJ2-1
V: TRBV5-1
size: NA